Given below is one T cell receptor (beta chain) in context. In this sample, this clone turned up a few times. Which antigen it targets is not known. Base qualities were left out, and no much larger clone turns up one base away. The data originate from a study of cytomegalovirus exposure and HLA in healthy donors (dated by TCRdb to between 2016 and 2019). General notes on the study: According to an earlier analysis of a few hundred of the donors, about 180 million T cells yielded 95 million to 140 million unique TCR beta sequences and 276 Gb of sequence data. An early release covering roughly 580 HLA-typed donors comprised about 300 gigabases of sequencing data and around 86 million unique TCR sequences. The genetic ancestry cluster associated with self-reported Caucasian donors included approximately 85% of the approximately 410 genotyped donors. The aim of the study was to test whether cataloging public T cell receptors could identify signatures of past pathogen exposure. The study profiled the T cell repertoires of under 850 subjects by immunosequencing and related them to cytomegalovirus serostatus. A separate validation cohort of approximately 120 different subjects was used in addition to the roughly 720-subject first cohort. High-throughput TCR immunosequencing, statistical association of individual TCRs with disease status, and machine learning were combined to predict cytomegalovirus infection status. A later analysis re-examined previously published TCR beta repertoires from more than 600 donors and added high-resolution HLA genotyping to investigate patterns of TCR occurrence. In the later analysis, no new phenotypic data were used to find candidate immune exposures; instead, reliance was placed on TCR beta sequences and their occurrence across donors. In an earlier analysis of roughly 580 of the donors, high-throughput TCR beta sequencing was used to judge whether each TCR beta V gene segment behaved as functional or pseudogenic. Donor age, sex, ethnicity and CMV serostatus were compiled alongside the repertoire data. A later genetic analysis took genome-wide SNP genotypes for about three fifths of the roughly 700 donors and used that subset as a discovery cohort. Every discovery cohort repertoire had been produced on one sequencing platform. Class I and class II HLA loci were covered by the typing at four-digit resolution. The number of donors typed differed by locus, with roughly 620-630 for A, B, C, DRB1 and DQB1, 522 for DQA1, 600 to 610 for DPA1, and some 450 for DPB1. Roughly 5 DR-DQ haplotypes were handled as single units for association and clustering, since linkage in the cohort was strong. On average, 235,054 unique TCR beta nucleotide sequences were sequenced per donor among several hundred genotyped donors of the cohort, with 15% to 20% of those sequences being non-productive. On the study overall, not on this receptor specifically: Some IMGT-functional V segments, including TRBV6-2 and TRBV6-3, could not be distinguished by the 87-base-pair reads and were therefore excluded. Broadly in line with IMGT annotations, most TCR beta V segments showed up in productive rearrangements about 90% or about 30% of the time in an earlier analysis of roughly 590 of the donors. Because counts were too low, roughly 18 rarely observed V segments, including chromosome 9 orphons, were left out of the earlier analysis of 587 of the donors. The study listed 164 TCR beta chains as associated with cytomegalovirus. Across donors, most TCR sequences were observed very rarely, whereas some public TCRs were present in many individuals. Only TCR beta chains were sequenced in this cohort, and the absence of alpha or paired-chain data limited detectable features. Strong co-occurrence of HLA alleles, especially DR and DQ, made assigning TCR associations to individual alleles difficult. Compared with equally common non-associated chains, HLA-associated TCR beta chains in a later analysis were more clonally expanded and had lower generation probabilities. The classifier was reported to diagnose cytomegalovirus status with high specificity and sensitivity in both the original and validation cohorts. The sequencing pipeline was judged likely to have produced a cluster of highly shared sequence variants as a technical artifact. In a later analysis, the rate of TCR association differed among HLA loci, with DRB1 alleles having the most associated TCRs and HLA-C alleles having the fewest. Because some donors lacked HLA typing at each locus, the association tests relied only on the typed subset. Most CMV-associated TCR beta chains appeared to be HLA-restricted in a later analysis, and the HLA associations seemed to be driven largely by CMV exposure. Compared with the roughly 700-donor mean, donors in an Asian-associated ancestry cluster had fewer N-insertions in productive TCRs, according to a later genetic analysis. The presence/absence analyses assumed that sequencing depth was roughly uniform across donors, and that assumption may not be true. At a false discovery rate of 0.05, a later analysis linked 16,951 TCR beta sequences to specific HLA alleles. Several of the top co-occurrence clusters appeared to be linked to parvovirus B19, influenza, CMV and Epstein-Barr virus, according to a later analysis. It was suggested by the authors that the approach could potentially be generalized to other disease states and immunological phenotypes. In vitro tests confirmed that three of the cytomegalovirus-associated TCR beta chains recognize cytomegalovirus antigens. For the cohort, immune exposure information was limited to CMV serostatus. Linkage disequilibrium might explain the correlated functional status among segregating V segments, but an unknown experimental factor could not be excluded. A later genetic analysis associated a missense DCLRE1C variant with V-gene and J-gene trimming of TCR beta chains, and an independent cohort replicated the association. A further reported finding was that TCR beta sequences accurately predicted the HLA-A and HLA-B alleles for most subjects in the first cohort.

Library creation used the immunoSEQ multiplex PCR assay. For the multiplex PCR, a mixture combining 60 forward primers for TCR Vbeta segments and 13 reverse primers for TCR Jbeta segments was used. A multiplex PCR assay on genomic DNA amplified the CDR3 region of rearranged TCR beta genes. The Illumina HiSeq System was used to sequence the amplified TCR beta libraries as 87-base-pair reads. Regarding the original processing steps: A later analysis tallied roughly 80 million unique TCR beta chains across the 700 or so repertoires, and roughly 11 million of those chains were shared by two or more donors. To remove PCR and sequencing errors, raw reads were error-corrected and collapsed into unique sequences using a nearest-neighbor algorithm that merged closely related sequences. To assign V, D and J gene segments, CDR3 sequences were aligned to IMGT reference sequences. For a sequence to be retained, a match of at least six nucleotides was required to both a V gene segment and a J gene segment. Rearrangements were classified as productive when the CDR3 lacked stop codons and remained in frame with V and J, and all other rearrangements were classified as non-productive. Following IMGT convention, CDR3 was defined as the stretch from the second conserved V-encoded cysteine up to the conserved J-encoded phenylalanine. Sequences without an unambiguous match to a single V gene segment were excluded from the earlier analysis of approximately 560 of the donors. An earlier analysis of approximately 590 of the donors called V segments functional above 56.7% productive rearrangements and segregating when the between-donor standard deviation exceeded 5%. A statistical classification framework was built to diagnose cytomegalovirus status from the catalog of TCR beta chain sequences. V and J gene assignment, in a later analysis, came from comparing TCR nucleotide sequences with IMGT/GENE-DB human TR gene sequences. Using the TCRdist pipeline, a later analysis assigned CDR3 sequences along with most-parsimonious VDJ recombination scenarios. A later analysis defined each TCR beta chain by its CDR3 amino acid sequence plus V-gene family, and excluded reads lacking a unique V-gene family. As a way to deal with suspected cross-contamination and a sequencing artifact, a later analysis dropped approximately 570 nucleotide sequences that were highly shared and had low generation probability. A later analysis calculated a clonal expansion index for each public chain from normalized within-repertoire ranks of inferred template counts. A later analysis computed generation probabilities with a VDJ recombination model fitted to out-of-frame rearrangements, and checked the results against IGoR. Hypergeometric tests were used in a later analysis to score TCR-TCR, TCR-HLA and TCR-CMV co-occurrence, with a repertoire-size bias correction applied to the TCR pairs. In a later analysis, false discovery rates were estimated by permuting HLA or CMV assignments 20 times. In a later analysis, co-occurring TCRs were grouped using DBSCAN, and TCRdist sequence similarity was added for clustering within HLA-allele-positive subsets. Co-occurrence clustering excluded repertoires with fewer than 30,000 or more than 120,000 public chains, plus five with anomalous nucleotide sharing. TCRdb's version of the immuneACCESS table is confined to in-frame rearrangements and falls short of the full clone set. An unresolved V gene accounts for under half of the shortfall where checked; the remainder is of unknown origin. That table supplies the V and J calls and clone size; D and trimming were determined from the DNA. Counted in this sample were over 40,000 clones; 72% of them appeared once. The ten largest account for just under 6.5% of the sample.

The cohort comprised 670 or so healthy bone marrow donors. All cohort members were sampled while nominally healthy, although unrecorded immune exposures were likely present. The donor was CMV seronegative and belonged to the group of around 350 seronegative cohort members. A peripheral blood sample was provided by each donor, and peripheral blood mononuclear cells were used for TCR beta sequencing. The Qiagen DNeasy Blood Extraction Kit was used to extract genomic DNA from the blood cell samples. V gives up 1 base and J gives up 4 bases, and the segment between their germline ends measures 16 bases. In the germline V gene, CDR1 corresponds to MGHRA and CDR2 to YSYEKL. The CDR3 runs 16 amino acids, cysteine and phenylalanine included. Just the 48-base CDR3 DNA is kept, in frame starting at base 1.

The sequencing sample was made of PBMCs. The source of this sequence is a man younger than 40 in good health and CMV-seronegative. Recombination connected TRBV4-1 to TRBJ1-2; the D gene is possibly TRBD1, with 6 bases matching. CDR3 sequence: CASSQALGRGGYGYTF. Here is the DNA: TGCGCCAGCAGCCAAGCTTTAGGCAGGGGTGGCTATGGCTACACCTTC.